This T cell receptor beta chain stems from a study of shared clonotypes between healthy human individuals. Overall study findings and caveats: Memory subsets generally showed smaller estimated richness than naive subsets did.

Germline CDR1 reads SGHNT; CDR2 reads YYREEE (reference sequence). The J segment lost 4 bases and the V segment lost 2 bases, leaving 2 bases of the junction unmatched. CDR3 length: 15 amino acids. The method was immunoSEQ multiplex PCR; TCRdb's version includes in-frame clones alone and lacks a portion of them. The table has over 95,000 clones, more than 65% seen once. Concerning this clone: No antigen is known for it.

Sequences were obtained from memory CD8+ T cells sorted from blood. Subset specified: CD45RO+ cells pooled with CCR7-negative TemRA cells. The sequence derives from a woman aged 25 to 39 in good health. V and J are TRBV5-4 and TRBJ2-3; 12 nucleotides line up with TRBD2. Written as DNA, the CDR3 is TGTGCCAGCAGCTTCACTAGCGGGAGGTCAGATACGCAGTATTTT. Translation: CASSFTSGRSDTQYF. Looking up the rest from reference TRBV5-4 and TRBJ2-3 gives the full variable domain: ETGVTQSPTHLIKTRGQQVTLRCSSQSGHNTVSWYQQALGQGPQFIFQYYREEENGRGNFPPRFSGLQFPNYSSELNVNALELDDSALYLCASSFTSGRSDTQYFGPGTRLTVL.